The next 13 T cell receptor beta chains were all read from a single sample in a study of blood T cell repertoires in COVID-19. The repertoire was sequenced with immunoSEQ multiplex PCR; TCRdb's copy has only in-frame clones and lacks some. The sample comprises 180,000 or so clones, approximately 85% of which are singletons, and around 7.5% rests with the top ten. Source material: peripheral blood. All receptors derive from a woman between 55 and 75 years old with acute or convalescent COVID-19.

J is TRBJ1-1 and V is TRBV12-5; D might be TRBD1 (5 bases). Between the trimmed V and J ends, which lost 1 base and 0 bases, there was a span of 15 bases. The germline V gene encodes CDR1 LGHNT and CDR2 FRNRAP. This CDR3 has 17 amino acids. The CDR3 is CASGLAPGFSMNTEAFF. In DNA form, the CDR3 reads TGTGCTAGTGGTTTGGCCCCAGGGTTCTCGATGAACACTGAAGCTTTCTTT.

The chain combines TRBV28 with TRBJ1-1; 8 positions match TRBD1. The V and J ends lost 5 bases and 5 bases, in that order; junction bases with no gene match: 7. Germline CDR1 MDHEN, CDR2 SYDVKM. The CDR3 contains 14 residues. CDR3 in amino acids: CASSKWTGRTEAFF. For the CDR3, the DNA is TGTGCCAGCAGTAAATGGACAGGGAGAACTGAAGCTTTCTTT.

The chain couples TRBV28 to TRBJ1-2, with no clear D. Germline CDR1 is MDHEN and CDR2 is SYDVKM. Trimming took off 3 bases at V and 6 bases at J, with 5 bases between the two ends. This CDR3 is 11 amino acids long. CDR3 nucleotide sequence: TGTGCCAGCAGTTTTGAGGATGGCTACACCTTC. It specifies CASSFEDGYTF.

The chain uses TRBV18 and TRBJ1-1, with D unresolved. V lost 4 bases and J 5 bases, leaving 14 bases between the germline ends. The CDR3 has 14 amino acids. Germline CDR1 is KGHSH and CDR2 is LQKENI. The CDR3 region is CASSLQKGGTEAFF. The CDR3 DNA reads TGTGCCAGCTCACTACAAAAAGGAGGGACTGAAGCTTTCTTT.

The rearrangement joins TRBV5-1 to TRBJ1-2, with 8 nucleotides matching TRBD1. CDR1 is SGHRS, CDR2 YFSETQ, per germline. V was clipped by 5 bases and J by 8 bases; unmatched bases: 5. This CDR3 comprises 12 residues. The CDR3 DNA is TGCGCCAGCAGGCAGGACAGGGAGGGCTACACCTTC. It translates to CASRQDREGYTF.

To note about this clone: The sample contains more than one DNA sequence encoding this CDR3. The rearrangement joins TRBV5-1 to TRBJ1-1; 9 bases align to TRBD1. CDR3 size: 14 residues. Germline lookup yields CDR1 SGHRS and CDR2 YFSETQ. The V segment lost 4 bases and the J segment 2 bases; nucleotides outside the gene matches: 3. The DNA for the CDR3 is TGCGCCAGCAGCCGGGGACAGGGTAACACTGAAGCTTTCTTT. Protein: CASSRGQGNTEAFF.

The V and J genes are TRBV19 and TRBJ2-5, with a weak D call TRBD1 (5 bases). The CDR3 is 12 residues long. The germline gives CDR1 LNHDA, CDR2 SQIVND (reference sequence). The V end lost 9 bases, the J end lost 0 bases, and 8 bases lay between the germline ends. CDR3 amino acids: CASAGYQETQYF. CDR3 sequence (DNA): TGTGCCAGCGCAGGGTACCAAGAGACCCAGTACTTC.

V is TRBV2 and J is TRBJ1-1, with D tentatively TRBD1 (5 bases). The V end was cut by 3 bases, the J end by 4 bases, with 9 bases between. CDR3 length: 13 amino acids. CDR1 SNHLY and CDR2 FYNNEI come from the germline V gene. CDR3: CASSDRAGTEAFF. The CDR3 DNA follows: TGTGCCAGCAGTGACAGGGCCGGCACTGAAGCTTTCTTT.

The rearrangement uses TRBV5-1 and TRBJ2-1, with 12 positions matching TRBD2. Trimming cost V 4 bases and J 6 bases; bases outside gene matches: 5. Per the germline V gene, CDR1 is SGHRS and CDR2 is YFSETQ. The CDR3 is made up of 15 amino acids. This CDR3 reads CASSPTSGRINEQFF. CDR3 nucleotide sequence: TGCGCCAGCAGCCCCACTAGCGGGAGGATCAATGAGCAGTTCTTC. Drawing the rest from reference TRBV5-1 and TRBJ2-1, the complete variable domain is KAGVTQTPRYLIKTRGQQVTLSCSPISGHRSVSWYQQTPGQGLQFLFEYFSETQRNKGNFPGRFSGRQFSNSRSEMNVSTLELGDSALYLCASSPTSGRINEQFFGPGTRLTVL.

The chain carries TRBV19 and TRBJ2-2; 7 positions agree with TRBD1. The V gene's germline CDR1 is LNHDA and CDR2 SQIVND (reference sequence). This CDR3 has 15 amino acids. Unmatched junction bases numbered 5, after V lost 3 bases and J lost 4 bases. CDR3 bases: TGTGCCAGTAGTATGGGGGACAGTATCACCGGGGAGCTGTTTTTT. Translated: CASSMGDSITGELFF.

In this sample, this clone turned up a few times. The chain has TRBV7-8 and TRBJ1-2; D unclear. Germline V CDR1 and CDR2: SGHVS, FQNEAQ. V lost 2 bases and J 4 bases, leaving 11 bases between the germline ends. CDR3 length: 14 residues. CDR3 nucleotide sequence: TGTGCCAGCAGCTTAAGTCTAGCCCCCTATGGCTACACCTTC. It is translated as CASSLSLAPYGYTF.

The chain employs TRBV5-1 and TRBJ2-1, with TRBD1 matching over 11 bases. With 5 bases clipped from V and 2 bases from J, the junction kept 12 bases outside the gene matches. The CDR3 is 18 amino acids. CDR1 and CDR2 from the germline V gene are SGHRS and YFSETQ. Written as DNA, the CDR3 is TGCGCCAGCAGGTCTCGACCCCCGGGACAGGGGGCCTACAATGAGCAGTTCTTC. Translation gives CASRSRPPGQGAYNEQFF.

The chain links TRBV7-8 to TRBJ2-3; the match to TRBD1 covers 7 bases. The germline V gene encodes CDR1 SGHVS and CDR2 FQNEAQ. Trimming at V came to 5 bases and at J to 3 bases, leaving 11 bases not matched to a gene. The CDR3 contains 16 residues. The CDR3 loop is CASSGRRDRVTDTQYF. The CDR3 bases are TGTGCCAGCAGCGGACGCCGGGACAGAGTTACAGATACGCAGTATTTT.